This T cell receptor (beta chain) originates from a study of T-cell memory formation after mild COVID-19. Notes on the study in general: Clones shrinking between day 15 and 85 showed a balanced CD4/CD8 split, and those that grew later tilted toward CD4+. A second wave of clones peaked on day 37, and their SARS-CoV-2 specificity went unconfirmed. The study found contracting CD4+ clones mainly in CM and EM and contracting CD8+ clones in EMRA.

This CDR3 is built from 15 residues. The germline gives CDR1 SGHAT, CDR2 FQNNGV. The junction had 10 bases not matched to a gene; V was cut back by 5 bases and J by 11 bases. Via MiXCR, TCRdb re-called the 5' RACE reads, giving one row per CDR3 protein. The table shows hundreds of thousands of distinct CDR3 sequences, with under 25% occurring only once. This clonotype occurred a few times. The antigen remains undetermined. The sequencing input was PBMCs or a T cell subset sorted from them (not recorded which). The sequence was collected from an adult woman who had mild COVID-19 (a few samples of this study predate the infection). Cell type and time point are not known. The J gene is TRBJ1-6, the V gene TRBV11-2, with TRBD1 matching 9 bases. Here the CDR3 reads CASSPPTGGLTPLHF. In nucleotides, the CDR3 is TGTGCCAGCAGCCCTCCGACAGGGGGGTTAACACCCCTCCACTTT.